This record concerns one TCR beta chain sequence. Its target is not known. A much larger clone lies one base from this, so it may be a read error. TCRdb passed the reads through MiXCR, listing each CDR3 protein once. Here the sample spans approximately 240,000 distinct CDR3 sequences, about 12% being singletons. The sample comes from a study of T cell repertoires in cytomegalovirus infection. The wider study: It was the public TCR beta signatures that indicated both CMV infection and matching HLA type. Study outcomes and limitations: Summed public TCR beta family frequency identified CMV carriers bearing the relevant HLA. Dominating the ex vivo response were TCR beta clonotypes that were CMV-specific and HLA-C-restricted.

CDR1 MNHEY and CDR2 SVGEGT come from the germline V gene. The CDR3 extends over 16 amino acids. This clonotype was sampled from a human donor in good health (CMV status not recorded). Some clones in this sample may be carry-over from other donors' samples. Specimen: PBMCs. The chain recombines TRBV6-2 or TRBV6-3 with TRBJ2-7; 11 positions agree with TRBD2. The CDR3 nucleotides read TGTGCCCGCAGTTACGGGTCCAGGACTAGCGGGTGGGAGCAGTACTTC. As protein: CARSYGSRTSGWEQYF.